This TCR beta chain was found in a study of T cells in Graves' hyperthyroidism and ophthalmopathy. Findings and caveats of the study: Most clonotypes that expanded in the thyroid above 0.001 also showed up in blood.

RNA transcripts gave rise to amplified TCR beta CDR3 regions. The TCR CDR3 was amplified in a first-round RT-PCR using the HTBI primer set. TCRdb reanalysed the multiplex PCR reads using MiXCR and keeps one entry per CDR3 protein. The repertoire holds some 510,000 distinct CDR3 sequences, with just over 45% as singletons. In germline, CDR1 is LNHDA, CDR2 SQIVND (reference sequence). This CDR3 has 14 amino acids. With 6 bases removed from V and 7 bases from J, the gap between germline ends came to 16 bases. For this clonotype: Its target is unknown.

The TCR was taken from a woman younger than 35 with Graves' hyperthyroidism. The sequencing input was peripheral blood or thyroid tissue (not recorded which). The rearrangement uses TRBV19 and TRBJ1-3, with D perhaps matching TRBD1 (6 bases). This CDR3 reads CASRLRRTGNTIYF. Written as DNA, the CDR3 is TGTGCCAGTAGACTAAGGCGAACAGGGAACACCATATATTTT.